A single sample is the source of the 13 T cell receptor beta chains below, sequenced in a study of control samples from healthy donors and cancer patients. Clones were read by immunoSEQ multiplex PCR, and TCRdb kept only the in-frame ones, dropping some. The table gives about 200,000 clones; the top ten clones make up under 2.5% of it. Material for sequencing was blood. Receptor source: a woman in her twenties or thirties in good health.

CDR3 protein: CASGIGGNGAFF. The DNA for the CDR3 is TGTGCCAGCGGCATCGGGGGGAATGGGGCTTTCTTT. The chain is built from TRBV7-9 and TRBJ1-1, with a tentative D call TRBD1 (5 bases). V gave up 8 bases and J gave up 11 bases, with 18 bases separating them. Germline-derived CDR1 and CDR2 are SEHNR and FQNEAQ (reference sequence). CDR3 length equals 12 residues.

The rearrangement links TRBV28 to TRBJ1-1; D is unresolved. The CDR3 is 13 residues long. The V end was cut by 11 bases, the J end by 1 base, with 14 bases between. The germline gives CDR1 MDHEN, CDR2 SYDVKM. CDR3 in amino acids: CAGRKGANTEAFF. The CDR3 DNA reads TGTGCCGGGAGGAAGGGAGCGAACACTGAAGCTTTCTTT.

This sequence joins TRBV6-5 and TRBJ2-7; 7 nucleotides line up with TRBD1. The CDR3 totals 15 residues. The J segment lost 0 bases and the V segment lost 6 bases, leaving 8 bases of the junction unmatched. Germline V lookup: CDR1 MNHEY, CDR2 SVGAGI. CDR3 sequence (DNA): TGTGCCAGCAGGAAGGGGGCGTCAATCTCCTACGAGCAGTACTTC. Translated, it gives CASRKGASISYEQYF.

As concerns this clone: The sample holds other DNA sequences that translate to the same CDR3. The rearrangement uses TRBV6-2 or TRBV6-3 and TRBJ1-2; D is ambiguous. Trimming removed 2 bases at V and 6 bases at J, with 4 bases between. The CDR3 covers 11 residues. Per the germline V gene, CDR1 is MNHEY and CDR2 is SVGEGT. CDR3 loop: CASSYPDGYTF. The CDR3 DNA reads TGTGCCAGCAGTTACCCTGATGGCTACACCTTC.

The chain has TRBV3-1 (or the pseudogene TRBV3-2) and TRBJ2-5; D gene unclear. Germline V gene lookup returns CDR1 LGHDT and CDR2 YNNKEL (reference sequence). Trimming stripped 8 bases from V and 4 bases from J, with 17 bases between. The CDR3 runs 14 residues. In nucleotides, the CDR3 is TGTGCCAGCTCCCCTCCCGGGTCCCGAGAGACCCAGTACTTC. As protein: CASSPPGSRETQYF.

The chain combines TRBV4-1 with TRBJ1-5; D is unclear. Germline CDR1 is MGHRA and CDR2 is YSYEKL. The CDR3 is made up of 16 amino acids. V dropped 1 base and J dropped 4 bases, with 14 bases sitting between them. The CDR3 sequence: CASSQGRLLLNQPQHF. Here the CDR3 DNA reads TGCGCCAGCAGCCAAGGGAGACTCCTCCTGAATCAGCCCCAGCATTTT.

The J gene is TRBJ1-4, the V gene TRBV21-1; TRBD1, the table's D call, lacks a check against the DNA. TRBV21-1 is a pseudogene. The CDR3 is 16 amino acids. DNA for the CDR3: TGTGCCAGCAGCGCTAGACAGGATGCAACTAATGAAAAACTGTTTTTT. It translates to CASSARQDATNEKLFF.

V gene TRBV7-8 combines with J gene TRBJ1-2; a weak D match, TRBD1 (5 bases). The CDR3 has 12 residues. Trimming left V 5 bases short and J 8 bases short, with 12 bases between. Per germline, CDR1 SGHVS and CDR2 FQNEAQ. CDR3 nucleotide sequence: TGTGCCAGCAGCCAAGGGGAGGGCGGCTACACCTTC. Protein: CASSQGEGGYTF.

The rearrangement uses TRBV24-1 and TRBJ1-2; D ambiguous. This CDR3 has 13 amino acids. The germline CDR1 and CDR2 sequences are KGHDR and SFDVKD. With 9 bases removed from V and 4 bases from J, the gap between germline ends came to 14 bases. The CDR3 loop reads CATSGGLGYGYTF. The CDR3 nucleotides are TGTGCCACCTCCGGAGGGCTAGGCTATGGCTACACCTTC.

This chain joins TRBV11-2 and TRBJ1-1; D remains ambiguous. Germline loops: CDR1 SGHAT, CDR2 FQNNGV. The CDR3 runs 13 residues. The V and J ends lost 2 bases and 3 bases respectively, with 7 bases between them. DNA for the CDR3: TGTGCCAGCAGCTTACAAACGTACACTGAAGCTTTCTTT. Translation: CASSLQTYTEAFF.

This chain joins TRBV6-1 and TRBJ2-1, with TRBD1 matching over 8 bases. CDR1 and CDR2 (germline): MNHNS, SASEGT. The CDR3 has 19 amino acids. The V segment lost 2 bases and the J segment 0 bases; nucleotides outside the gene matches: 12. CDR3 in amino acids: CASSESSFGTGISYNEQFF. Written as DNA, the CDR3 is TGTGCCAGCAGTGAAAGTAGTTTCGGGACAGGAATCTCCTACAATGAGCAGTTCTTC.

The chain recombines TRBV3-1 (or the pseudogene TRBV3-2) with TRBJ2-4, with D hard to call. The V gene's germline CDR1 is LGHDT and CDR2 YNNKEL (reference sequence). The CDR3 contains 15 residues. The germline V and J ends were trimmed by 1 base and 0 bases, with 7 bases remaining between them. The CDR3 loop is CASSQAGLAKNIQYF. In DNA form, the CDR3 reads TGTGCCAGCAGCCAAGCGGGCTTAGCCAAAAACATTCAGTACTTC.

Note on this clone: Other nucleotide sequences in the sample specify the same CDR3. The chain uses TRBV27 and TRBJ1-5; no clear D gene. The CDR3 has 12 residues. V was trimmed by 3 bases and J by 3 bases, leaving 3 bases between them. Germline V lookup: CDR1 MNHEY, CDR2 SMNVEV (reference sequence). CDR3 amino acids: CASSFSNQPQHF. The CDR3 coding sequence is TGTGCCAGCAGTTTCTCCAATCAGCCCCAGCATTTT.